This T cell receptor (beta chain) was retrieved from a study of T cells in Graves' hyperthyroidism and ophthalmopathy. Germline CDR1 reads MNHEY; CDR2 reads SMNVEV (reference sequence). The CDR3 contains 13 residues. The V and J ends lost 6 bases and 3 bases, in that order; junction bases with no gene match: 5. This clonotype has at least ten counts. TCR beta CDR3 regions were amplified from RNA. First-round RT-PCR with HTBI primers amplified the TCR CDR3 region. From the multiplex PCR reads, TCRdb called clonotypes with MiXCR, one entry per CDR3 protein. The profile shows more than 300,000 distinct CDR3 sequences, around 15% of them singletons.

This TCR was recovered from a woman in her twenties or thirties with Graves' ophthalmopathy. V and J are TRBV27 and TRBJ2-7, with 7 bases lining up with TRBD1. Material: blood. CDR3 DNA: TGTGCCAGCAGGTCGCAGGGGGTCTACGAGCAGTACTTC. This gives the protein CASRSQGVYEQYF.